The 10 T cell receptor beta chains in this list originate from one sample, sequenced in a study of shared clonotypes between healthy human individuals. The data were produced by immunoSEQ multiplex PCR, yet TCRdb's version contains in-frame clones alone and is incomplete. Among fewer than 850,000 clones listed, less than 95% were seen once. Sequencing was performed on memory CD8+ T cells from PBMCs. Specified subset: CD45RO+ cells pooled with CCR7-negative TemRA cells. These receptors came from a man between 18 and 29 years old in good health. Some clones in this sample may be carry-over from other donors' samples.

The rearrangement joins TRBV10-2 to TRBJ2-7, with D unclear. The germline V and J ends were trimmed by 10 bases and 6 bases, with 19 bases remaining between them. The CDR3 extends over 13 amino acids. The V gene's germline CDR1 is WSHSY and CDR2 SAAADI. The CDR3 reads CATRDSPPSEQYF. CDR3 bases: TGCGCCACCAGAGACTCCCCTCCGTCCGAGCAGTACTTC.

The rearrangement uses TRBV5-8 and TRBJ1-5, with 8 bases lining up with TRBD1. Unmatched junction bases numbered 5, after V lost 1 base and J lost 2 bases. Germline V gene data show CDR1 as SGHTS and CDR2 as YDEGEE. There are 16 residues in the CDR3. The CDR3 protein is CASSLLRGLGNQPQHF. Written as DNA, the CDR3 is TGTGCCAGCAGCTTGCTCAGGGGGCTGGGCAATCAGCCCCAGCATTTT. The full variable domain, completed using reference TRBV5-8 and TRBJ1-5, is EAGVTQSPTHLIKTRGQQATLRCSPISGHTSVYWYQQALGLGLQFLLWYDEGEERNRGNFPPRFSGRQFPNYSSELNVNALELEDSALYLCASSLLRGLGNQPQHFGDGTRLSIL.

The chain links TRBV7-9 to TRBJ2-5; TRBD2 agrees at 13 bases. Trimming at V came to 6 bases and at J to 5 bases, leaving 9 bases not matched to a gene. In germline, CDR1 is SEHNR, CDR2 FQNEAQ (reference sequence). The CDR3 totals 16 residues. The CDR3 DNA reads as TGTGCCAGCAGTGCCAGGACTAGCGGGAGTGGGGAGACCCAGTACTTC. It encodes CASSARTSGSGETQYF.

A single count supports this clone. The genes are TRBV5-5 and TRBJ2-3, with D possibly TRBD2 on 5 matching bases. The CDR3 has 16 amino acids. CDR1 and CDR2 (germline): SGHKS, YYEKEE (reference sequence). V was clipped by 0 bases and J by 2 bases, with 13 bases between them. Here the CDR3 DNA reads TGTGCCAGCAGCTTGGCCGAGGGTCGGGACACAGATACGCAGTATTTT. Translated: CASSLAEGRDTDTQYF.

The V and J genes are TRBV7-9 and TRBJ1-5; a weak D match, TRBD1 (5 bases). The germline V and J ends were trimmed by 2 bases and 5 bases, with 13 bases remaining between them. Germline CDR1 and CDR2: SEHNR and FQNEAQ (reference sequence). CDR3 length: 15 amino acids. In DNA, the CDR3 is TGTGCCAGCAGCTTAACTGGGACGCAAGATCAGCCCCAGCATTTT. It is translated as CASSLTGTQDQPQHF. The variable domain in full, with the rest retrieved from reference TRBV7-9 and TRBJ1-5, is DTGVSQNPRHKITKRGQNVTFRCDPISEHNRLYWYRQTLGQGPEFLTYFQNEAQLEKSRLLSDRFSAERPKGSFSTLEIQRTEQGDSAMYLCASSLTGTQDQPQHFGDGTRLSIL.

This chain uses TRBV15 with TRBJ2-2; no definite D call. The ends were cut back, 11 bases at V and 2 bases at J, with 15 bases in the middle. The germline gives CDR1 LNHNV, CDR2 YYDKDF (reference sequence). This CDR3 contains 14 residues. CDR3 DNA: TGTGCCTCTTTGCGGATACCTAACACCGGGGAGCTGTTTTTT. This sequence encodes CASLRIPNTGELFF.

V and J are TRBV9 and TRBJ2-1; 7 nucleotides line up with TRBD1. Trimming took 2 bases from V and 7 from J; bases not matched to a gene: 6. Germline CDR1 and CDR2: SGDLS and YYNGEE. This CDR3 spans 14 amino acids. DNA of the CDR3: TGTGCCAGCAGCGTTTACAAACAGGGGAATGAGCAGTTCTTC. Protein sequence: CASSVYKQGNEQFF.

This chain links TRBV27 with TRBJ2-7; D perhaps matches TRBD2 (6 bases). V was cut by 4 bases and J by 4 bases, with 17 bases left in between. The CDR3 totals 15 residues. Germline CDR1 MNHEY, CDR2 SMNVEV (reference sequence). The CDR3 protein is CASSYAGRLGYEQYF. CDR3 DNA sequence: TGTGCCAGCAGTTACGCTGGGAGACTAGGATACGAGCAGTACTTC.

The chain recombines TRBV11-2 with TRBJ1-2, with a possible D match to TRBD1 (5 bases). CDR1 is SGHAT, CDR2 FQNNGV, per germline. This CDR3 spans 12 amino acids. Trimming took 5 bases from V and 8 from J, leaving 12 bases between them. CDR3 in amino acids: CASSISGGGYTF. The CDR3 DNA reads as TGTGCCAGCAGCATTTCCGGGGGAGGCTACACCTTC.

The CDR3 region has the DNA TGCGCCAGCAGTCCCGGGACTAGCGGAATCGTAAGCTCCTACAATGAGCAGTTCTTC. Amino acids: CASSPGTSGIVSSYNEQFF. The gene calls are TRBV4-1 and TRBJ2-1, with 11 bases identical to TRBD2. Trimming removed 6 bases from V and 0 bases from J; junction bases left unmatched: 13. The CDR3 spans 19 residues. The germline V gene encodes CDR1 MGHRA and CDR2 YSYEKL.